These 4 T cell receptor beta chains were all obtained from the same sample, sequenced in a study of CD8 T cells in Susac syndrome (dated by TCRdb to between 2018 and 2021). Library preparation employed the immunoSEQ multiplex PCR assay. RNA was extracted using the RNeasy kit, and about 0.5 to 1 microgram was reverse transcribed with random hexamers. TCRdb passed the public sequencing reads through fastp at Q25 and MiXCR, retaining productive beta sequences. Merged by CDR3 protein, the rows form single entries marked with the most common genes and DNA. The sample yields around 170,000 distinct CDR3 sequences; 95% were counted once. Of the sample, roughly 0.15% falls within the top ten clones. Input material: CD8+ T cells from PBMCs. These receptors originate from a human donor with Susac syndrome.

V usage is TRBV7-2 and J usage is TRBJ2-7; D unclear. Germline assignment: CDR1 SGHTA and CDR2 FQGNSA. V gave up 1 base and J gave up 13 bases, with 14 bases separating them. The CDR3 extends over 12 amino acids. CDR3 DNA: TGTGCCAGCAGCTTAGTCGGCTCCCATCAATACTTC. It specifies CASSLVGSHQYF. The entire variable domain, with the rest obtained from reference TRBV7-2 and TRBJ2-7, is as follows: GAGVSQSPSNKVTEKGKDVELRCDPISGHTALYWYRQSLGQGLEFLIYFQGNSAPDKSGLPSDRFSAERTGGSVSTLTIQRTQQEDSAVYLCASSLVGSHQYFGPGTRLTVT.

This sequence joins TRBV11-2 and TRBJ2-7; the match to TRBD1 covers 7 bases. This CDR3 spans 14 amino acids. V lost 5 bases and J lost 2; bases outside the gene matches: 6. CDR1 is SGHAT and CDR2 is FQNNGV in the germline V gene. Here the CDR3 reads CASSTGQAPYEQYF. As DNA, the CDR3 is TGTGCCAGCAGCACTGGACAGGCCCCCTACGAGCAGTACTTC.

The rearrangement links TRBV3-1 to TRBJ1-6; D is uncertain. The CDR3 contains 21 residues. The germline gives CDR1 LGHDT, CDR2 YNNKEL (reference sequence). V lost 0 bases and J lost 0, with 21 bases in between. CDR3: CASSQDSGQSDGFSYNSPLHF. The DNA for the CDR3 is TGTGCCAGCAGCCAAGATTCCGGCCAGTCCGACGGATTCTCCTATAATTCACCCCTCCACTTT.

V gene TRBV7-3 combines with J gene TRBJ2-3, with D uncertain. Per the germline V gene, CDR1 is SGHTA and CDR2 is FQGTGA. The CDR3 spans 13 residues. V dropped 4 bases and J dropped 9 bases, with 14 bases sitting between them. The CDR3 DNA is TGTGCCAGCAGCTCCCTAGGACCCAGCACGCAGTATTTT. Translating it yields CASSSLGPSTQYF.